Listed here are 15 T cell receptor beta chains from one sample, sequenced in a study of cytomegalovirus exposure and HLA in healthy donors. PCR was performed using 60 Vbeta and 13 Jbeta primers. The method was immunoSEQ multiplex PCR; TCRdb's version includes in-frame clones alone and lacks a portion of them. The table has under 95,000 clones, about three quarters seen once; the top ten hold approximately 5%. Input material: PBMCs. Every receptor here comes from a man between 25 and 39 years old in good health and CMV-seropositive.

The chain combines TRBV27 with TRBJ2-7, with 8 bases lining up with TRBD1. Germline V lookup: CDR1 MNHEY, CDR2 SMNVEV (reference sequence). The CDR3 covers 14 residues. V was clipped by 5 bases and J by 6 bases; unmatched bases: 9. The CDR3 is CASSLNSGTGEQYV. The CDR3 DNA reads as TGTGCCAGCAGTCTAAATTCCGGGACAGGCGAGCAGTACGTC.

Here the CDR3 DNA reads TGCGCCAGCAGCTTGGGGACAGGTCCGAGGGGCAATCAGCCCCAGCATTTT. It specifies CASSLGTGPRGNQPQHF. The rearrangement joins TRBV5-1 to TRBJ1-5, with TRBD1 identical over 7 bases. The germline CDR1 and CDR2 sequences are SGHRS and YFSETQ. The V gene end was trimmed by 0 bases and the J gene end by 2 bases; junction bases not matched to a gene: 8. This CDR3 has 17 amino acids.

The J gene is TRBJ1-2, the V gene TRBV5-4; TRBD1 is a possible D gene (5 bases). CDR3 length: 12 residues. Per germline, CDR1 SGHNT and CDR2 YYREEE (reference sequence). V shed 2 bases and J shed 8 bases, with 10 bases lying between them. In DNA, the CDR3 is TGTGCCAGCAGCTTAGGACATAAGGGCTACACCTTC. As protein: CASSLGHKGYTF. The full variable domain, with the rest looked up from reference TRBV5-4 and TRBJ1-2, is ETGVTQSPTHLIKTRGQQVTLRCSSQSGHNTVSWYQQALGQGPQFIFQYYREEENGRGNFPPRFSGLQFPNYSSELNVNALELDDSALYLCASSLGHKGYTFGSGTRLTVV.

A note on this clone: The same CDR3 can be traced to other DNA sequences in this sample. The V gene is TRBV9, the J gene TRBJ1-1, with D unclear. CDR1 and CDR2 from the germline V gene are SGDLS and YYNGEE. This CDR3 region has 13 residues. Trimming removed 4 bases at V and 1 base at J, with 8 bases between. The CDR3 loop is CASSRRQNTEAFF. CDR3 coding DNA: TGTGCCAGCAGCCGTCGACAGAACACTGAAGCTTTCTTT.

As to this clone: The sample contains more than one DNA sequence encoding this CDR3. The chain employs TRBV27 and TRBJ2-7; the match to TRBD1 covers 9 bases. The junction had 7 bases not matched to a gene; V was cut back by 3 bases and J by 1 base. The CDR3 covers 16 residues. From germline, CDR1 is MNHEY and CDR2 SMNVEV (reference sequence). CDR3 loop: CASSFDGTGSSYEQYF. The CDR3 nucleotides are TGTGCCAGCAGTTTTGACGGGACAGGGAGTTCCTACGAGCAGTACTTC.

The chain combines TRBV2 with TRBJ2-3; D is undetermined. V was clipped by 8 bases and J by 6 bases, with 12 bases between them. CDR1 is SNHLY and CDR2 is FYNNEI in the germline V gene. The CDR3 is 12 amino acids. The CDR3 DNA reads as TGTGCCAGCGGTCTAGAGGCCGATACGCAGTATTTT. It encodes CASGLEADTQYF.

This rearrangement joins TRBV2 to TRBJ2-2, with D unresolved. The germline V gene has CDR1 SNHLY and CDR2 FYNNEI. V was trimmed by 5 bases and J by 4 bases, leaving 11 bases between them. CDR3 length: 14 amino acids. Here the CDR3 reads CASSIRGSTGELFF. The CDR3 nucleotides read TGTGCCAGCAGTATTCGAGGTTCCACCGGGGAGCTGTTTTTT. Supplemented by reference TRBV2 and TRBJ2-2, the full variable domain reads EPEVTQTPSHQVTQMGQEVILRCVPISNHLYFYWYRQILGQKVEFLVSFYNNEISEKSEIFDDQFSVERPDGSNFTLKIRSTKLEDSAMYFCASSIRGSTGELFFGEGSRLTVL.

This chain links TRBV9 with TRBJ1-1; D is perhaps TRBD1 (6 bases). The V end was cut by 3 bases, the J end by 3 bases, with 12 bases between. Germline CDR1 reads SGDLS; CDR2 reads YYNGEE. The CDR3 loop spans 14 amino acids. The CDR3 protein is CASSGTGFYTEAFF. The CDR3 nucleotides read TGTGCCAGCAGCGGCACAGGGTTTTACACTGAAGCTTTCTTT.

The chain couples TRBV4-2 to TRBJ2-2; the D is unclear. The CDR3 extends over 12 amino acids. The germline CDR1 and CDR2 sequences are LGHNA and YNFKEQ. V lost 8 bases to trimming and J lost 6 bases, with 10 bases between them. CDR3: CASSTEAGELFF. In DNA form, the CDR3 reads TGTGCCAGCTCCACCGAGGCCGGGGAGCTGTTTTTT.

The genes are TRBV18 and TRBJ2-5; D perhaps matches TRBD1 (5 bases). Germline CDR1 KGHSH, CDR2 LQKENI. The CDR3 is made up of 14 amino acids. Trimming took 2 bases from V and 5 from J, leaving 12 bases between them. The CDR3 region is CASSPKGVEETQYF. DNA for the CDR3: TGTGCCAGCTCACCAAAAGGGGTAGAGGAGACCCAGTACTTC. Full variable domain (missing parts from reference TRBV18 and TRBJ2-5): NAGVMQNPRHLVRRRGQEARLRCSPMKGHSHVYWYRQLPEEGLKFMVYLQKENIIDESGMPKERFSAEFPKEGPSILRIQQVVRGDSAAYFCASSPKGVEETQYFGPGTRLLVL.

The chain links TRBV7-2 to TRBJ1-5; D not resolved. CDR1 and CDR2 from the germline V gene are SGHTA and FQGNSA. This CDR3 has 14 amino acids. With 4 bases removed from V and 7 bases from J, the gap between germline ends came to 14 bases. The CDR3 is CASSYVGSGQPQHF. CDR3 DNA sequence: TGTGCCAGCAGCTATGTGGGGTCGGGGCAGCCCCAGCATTTT.

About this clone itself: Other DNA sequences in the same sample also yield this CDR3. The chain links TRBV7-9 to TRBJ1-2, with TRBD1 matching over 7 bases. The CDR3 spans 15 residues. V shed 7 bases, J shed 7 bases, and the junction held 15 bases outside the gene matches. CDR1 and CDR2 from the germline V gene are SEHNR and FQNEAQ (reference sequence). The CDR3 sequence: CASTLEGGTSSGYTF. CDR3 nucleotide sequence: TGTGCCAGCACCTTGGAAGGGGGCACCTCTAGTGGCTACACCTTC.

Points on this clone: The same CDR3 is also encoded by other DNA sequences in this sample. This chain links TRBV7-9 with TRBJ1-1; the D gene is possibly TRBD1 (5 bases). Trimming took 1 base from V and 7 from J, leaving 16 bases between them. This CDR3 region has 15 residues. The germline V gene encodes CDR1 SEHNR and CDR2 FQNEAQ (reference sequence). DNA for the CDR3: TGTGCCAGCAGCTTAGGGTGGGGCCTACCTTTTGAAGCTTTCTTT. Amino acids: CASSLGWGLPFEAFF.

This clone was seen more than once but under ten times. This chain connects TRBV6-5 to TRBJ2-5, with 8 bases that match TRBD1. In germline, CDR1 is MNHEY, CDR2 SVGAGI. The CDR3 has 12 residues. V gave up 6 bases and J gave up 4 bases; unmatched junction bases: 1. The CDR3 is CASSRGRETQYF. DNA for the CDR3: TGTGCCAGCAGCAGGGGGCGAGAGACCCAGTACTTC.

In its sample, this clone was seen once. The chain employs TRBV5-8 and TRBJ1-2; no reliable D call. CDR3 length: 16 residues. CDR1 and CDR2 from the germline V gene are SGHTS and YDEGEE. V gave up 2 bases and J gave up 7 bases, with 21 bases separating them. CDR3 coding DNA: TGTGCCAGCAGCTTAAATGGCGCAGCACTAACGGGTGGCTACACCTTC. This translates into CASSLNGAALTGGYTF.